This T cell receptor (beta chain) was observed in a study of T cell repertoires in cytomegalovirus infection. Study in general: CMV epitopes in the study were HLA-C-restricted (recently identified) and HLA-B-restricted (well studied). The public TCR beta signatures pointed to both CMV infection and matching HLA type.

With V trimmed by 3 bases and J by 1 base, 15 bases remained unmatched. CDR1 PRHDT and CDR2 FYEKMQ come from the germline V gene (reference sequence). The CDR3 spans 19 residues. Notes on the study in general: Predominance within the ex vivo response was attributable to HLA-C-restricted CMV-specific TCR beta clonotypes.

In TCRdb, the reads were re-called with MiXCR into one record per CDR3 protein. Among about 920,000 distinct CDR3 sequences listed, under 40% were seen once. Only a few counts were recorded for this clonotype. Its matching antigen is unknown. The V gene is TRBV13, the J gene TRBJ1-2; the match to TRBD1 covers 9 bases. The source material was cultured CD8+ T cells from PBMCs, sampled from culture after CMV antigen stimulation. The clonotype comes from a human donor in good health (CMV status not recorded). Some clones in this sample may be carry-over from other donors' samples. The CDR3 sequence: CASSFSGQGALAHNYGYTF. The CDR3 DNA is TGTGCCAGCAGCTTCTCGGGACAGGGAGCACTCGCCCATAACTATGGCTACACCTTC. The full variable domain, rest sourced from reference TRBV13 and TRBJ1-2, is AAGVIQSPRHLIKEKRETATLKCYPIPRHDTVYWYQQGPGQDPQFLISFYEKMQSDKGSIPDRFSAQQFSDYHSELNMSSLELGDSALYFCASSFSGQGALAHNYGYTFGSGTRLTVV.